These 9 T cell receptor beta chains came from one sample sequenced in a study of CD4 and CD8 cells across lung adenocarcinoma regions. TCRdb redid the calling of the PCR reads with MiXCR, one entry per CDR3 protein. The sample holds some 7,600 distinct CDR3 sequences, roughly 42% seen once. Sequenced input: CD8+ T cells from the center of a lung tumor. Receptors originate from a male donor with lung adenocarcinoma. The CD4 and CD8 labels of this study may be unreliable.

Ten or more counts support this clonotype. CDR3 sequence reads: CASIGNIEAKNIQYF. CDR3 sequence (DNA): TGTGCCAGCATTGGCAACATCGAGGCCAAAAACATTCAGTACTTC. This sequence joins TRBV6-1 and TRBJ2-4; D remains ambiguous. Trimming took 7 bases from V and 1 from J, leaving 14 bases between them. This CDR3 has 15 residues. Germline-derived CDR1 and CDR2 are MNHNS and SASEGT.

V is TRBV6-5 and J is TRBJ2-2; D is ambiguous. The germline V gene has CDR1 MNHEY and CDR2 SVGAGI. This CDR3 has 14 residues. V dropped 2 bases and J dropped 6 bases, with 10 bases sitting between them. The CDR3 is CASSYDGSSGELFF. The CDR3 coding sequence is TGTGCCAGCAGTTACGACGGTAGCTCCGGGGAGCTGTTTTTT.

This chain joins TRBV28 and TRBJ2-1, with D possibly matching TRBD2 (5 bases). The V end lost 4 bases, the J end lost 10 bases, and 23 bases lay between the germline ends. Germline CDR1 is MDHEN and CDR2 is SYDVKM. CDR3 length: 16 residues. In DNA, the CDR3 is TGTGCCAGCAGTTCCCCCCGGGGTCAGACGAGCTACGAGCAGTTCTTC. Its translation: CASSSPRGQTSYEQFF.

This clonotype has at least ten counts. The chain employs TRBV5-4 and TRBJ2-5; 7 nucleotides agree with TRBD2. The CDR3 runs to 12 residues. The V gene end was trimmed by 4 bases and the J gene end by 8 bases; junction bases not matched to a gene: 5. Germline CDR1 is SGHNT and CDR2 is YYREEE (reference sequence). DNA for the CDR3: TGTGCCAGCAGCGGGAGGGAGAGAACCCAGTACTTC. Its translation: CASSGRERTQYF.

This chain joins TRBV10-3 and TRBJ2-1; D possibly corresponds to TRBD2 (5 bases). The germline V gene has CDR1 ENHRY and CDR2 SYGVKD. This CDR3 has 14 amino acids. The V end was cut by 11 bases, the J end by 7 bases, with 21 bases between. The CDR3: CAASDPRERNEQFF. The CDR3 nucleotides are TGTGCCGCCAGCGATCCACGGGAAAGGAATGAGCAGTTCTTC.

This clonotype occurred a few times. At one end, the junction sequence differs from germline, possibly due to a read error. The chain couples TRBV6-5 to TRBJ2-1; 7 nucleotides match TRBD2. CDR3 size: 14 residues. Germline V CDR1 and CDR2: MNHEY, SVGAGI. CDR3 region: CASSDSGTIIALFF. CDR3 nucleotides: TGTGCCAGCAGTGACTCCGGGACTATCATAGCCCTGTTCTTC.

The CDR3 is CASSQPLGTTSNTGELFF. The CDR3 DNA sequence: TGTGCCAGCAGCCAACCGCTAGGGACTACGTCGAACACCGGGGAGCTGTTTTTT. The chain links TRBV4-2 to TRBJ2-2, with 7 positions matching TRBD2. The CDR3 contains 18 residues. V lost 2 bases, J lost 0 bases, and 9 bases stayed unmatched. Germline CDR1 is LGHNA and CDR2 is YNFKEQ.

V is TRBV11-2 and J is TRBJ2-2; 7 positions match TRBD1. V shed 6 bases, J shed 6 bases, and the junction held 7 bases outside the gene matches. The length of the CDR3 is 14 residues. Germline CDR1 is SGHAT and CDR2 is FQNNGV. The CDR3 spells CASRKQGTAGELFF. CDR3 nucleotides: TGTGCCAGCAGGAAACAGGGGACGGCCGGGGAGCTGTTTTTT.

This clonotype was detected once. This rearrangement joins TRBV6-1 to TRBJ2-3; a weak D match, TRBD1 (5 bases). Germline values: CDR1 MNHNS, CDR2 SASEGT. The CDR3 is 13 amino acids. V was cut by 8 bases and J by 8 bases, with 17 bases left in between. The CDR3 loop reads CASAFVGPLTQYF. In DNA, the CDR3 is TGTGCCAGCGCTTTCGTGGGGCCTCTTACGCAGTATTTT.